Listed here are 15 T cell receptor beta chains from one sample, sequenced in a study of human thymus T cells. Some clones are missing from TCRdb's copy, which holds only in-frame ones; the method was immunoSEQ multiplex PCR. Of roughly 54,000 clones in the sample, roughly 94% were seen once. Sequencing was carried out using blood. These receptors all come from a boy in the first two years of life with a congenital heart defect but otherwise immunologically healthy.

The CDR3 reads CASSTLQGQSTDTQYF. The DNA of the CDR3 is TGTGCCAGTAGTACGCTACAGGGTCAAAGCACAGATACGCAGTATTTT. The V gene is TRBV19, the J gene TRBJ2-3, with D possibly matching TRBD1 (6 bases). The CDR3 runs 16 residues. The V and J ends lost 4 bases and 0 bases respectively, with 14 bases between them. CDR1 is LNHDA, CDR2 SQIVND, per germline (reference sequence). The variable domain in full, completed from reference TRBV19 and TRBJ2-3, reads DGGITQSPKYLFRKEGQNVTLSCEQNLNHDAMYWYRQDPGQGLRLIYYSQIVNDFQKGDIAEGYSVSREKKESFPLTVTSAQKNPTAFYLCASSTLQGQSTDTQYFGPGTRLTVL.

The chain has TRBV2 and TRBJ2-7; D is uncertain. CDR3 size: 14 residues. The V end lost 6 bases, the J end lost 3 bases, and 15 bases lay between the germline ends. CDR1 and CDR2 (germline): SNHLY, FYNNEI. For the CDR3, the DNA is TGTGCCAGCAGAATTCCGGGCCCCGGCTACGAGCAGTACTTC. This encodes CASRIPGPGYEQYF.

The V call is TRBV29-1, the J call TRBJ2-1; D might be TRBD2 (5 bases). V lost 6 bases and J lost 6, with 15 bases in between. CDR1 SQVTM and CDR2 ANQGSEA come from the germline V gene. The CDR3 extends over 13 amino acids. The CDR3 nucleotides read TGCAGCGTGGGAGCGTACCGAGGCAATGAGCAGTTCTTC. It encodes CSVGAYRGNEQFF.

The chain combines TRBV7-2 with TRBJ1-6; maybe TRBD1 (5 bases). The V and J ends lost 1 base and 5 bases respectively, with 9 bases between them. This CDR3 region has 15 residues. Germline-derived CDR1 and CDR2 are SGHTA and FQGNSA. CDR3 residues: CASSLVGADNSPLHF. CDR3 coding DNA: TGTGCCAGCAGCTTAGTAGGGGCAGATAATTCACCCCTCCACTTT.

The chain recombines TRBV5-1 with TRBJ2-1; 9 bases map to TRBD1. The CDR3 contains 16 residues. Trimming removed 2 bases from V and 4 bases from J; junction bases left unmatched: 7. In germline, CDR1 is SGHRS, CDR2 YFSETQ. For the CDR3, the DNA is TGCGCCAGCAGCTTACCGGGACAGGGAGAGTACAATGAGCAGTTCTTC. It specifies CASSLPGQGEYNEQFF.

The chain is built from TRBV5-6 and TRBJ2-5; D is possibly TRBD2 (6 bases). This CDR3 is 15 amino acids long. The germline CDR1 and CDR2 sequences are SGHDT and YYEEEE. Trimming shortened V by 4 bases and J by 0 bases, and 13 bases separated the two germline ends. The CDR3: CASSVTGVHQETQYF. The CDR3, as DNA: TGTGCCAGCAGCGTGACGGGGGTCCACCAAGAGACCCAGTACTTC.

V gene TRBV28 combines with J gene TRBJ2-5, with TRBD2 identical over 9 bases. The length of the CDR3 is 15 residues. Losses at the gene ends were 5 bases for V and 1 base for J; bases not matched to a gene: 5. In germline, CDR1 is MDHEN, CDR2 SYDVKM. The CDR3 DNA follows: TGTGCCAGCAGTCCGTCTAGCGGGACCCAAGAGACCCAGTACTTC. Its translation is CASSPSSGTQETQYF.

V is TRBV5-6 and J is TRBJ1-2; a weak D match, TRBD1 (5 bases). Germline V gives CDR1 SGHDT, CDR2 YYEEEE. The V gene lost 2 bases and the J gene lost 2 bases, with 7 bases spanning the gap. The CDR3 spans 13 residues. CDR3 sequence reads: CASSLGANYGYTF. The CDR3, as DNA: TGTGCCAGCAGCTTAGGGGCAAACTATGGCTACACCTTC.

The V and J genes are TRBV19 and TRBJ1-2; 7 positions match TRBD1. V trimming: 0 bases; J trimming: 8 bases; junction bases outside the gene matches: 9. Germline CDR1 is LNHDA and CDR2 is SQIVND (reference sequence). This CDR3 contains 15 residues. The CDR3: CASSIDVRGREGYTF. CDR3 nucleotides: TGTGCCAGTAGTATAGATGTGAGGGGGCGCGAAGGCTACACCTTC.

Only one count was recorded for this clone. V is TRBV20-1 and J is TRBJ2-7; D perhaps matches TRBD1 (6 bases). V lost 2 bases, J lost 6 bases, and 8 bases lay in between. The CDR3 spans 11 residues. Germline CDR1 and CDR2: DFQATT and SNEGSKA (reference sequence). The CDR3 here is CSARTGIEQYF. CDR3 nucleotides: TGCAGTGCTAGAACAGGGATCGAGCAGTACTTC.

This clone was seen just once. The J gene is TRBJ2-7, the V gene TRBV4-1; 16 positions match TRBD2. There are 19 residues in the CDR3. In germline, CDR1 is MGHRA, CDR2 YSYEKL. The J segment lost 2 bases and the V segment lost 4 bases, leaving 11 bases of the junction unmatched. Here the CDR3 reads CASSLRQGLAGGSPYEQYF. CDR3 bases: TGCGCCAGCAGCCTCCGACAGGGACTAGCGGGAGGGTCCCCCTACGAGCAGTACTTC.

The chain recombines TRBV1 with TRBJ2-5; the DNA was not compared with TRBD2, the D call given in the table. TRBV1 is termed a pseudogene. The CDR3 totals 15 residues. The chain's CDR3 is CTSGELAGSEETQYF. CDR3 bases: TGCACCAGTGGAGAGCTAGCGGGATCAGAAGAGACCCAGTACTTC.

The V call is TRBV2, the J call TRBJ2-1; 15 bases are a match to TRBD2. V lost 4 bases and J lost 2; bases outside the gene matches: 0. The V gene's germline CDR1 is SNHLY and CDR2 FYNNEI. The CDR3 length is 16 residues. The CDR3 region has the DNA TGTGCCAGCAGTGGGACTAGCGGGAGGGCCTACAATGAGCAGTTCTTC. Protein: CASSGTSGRAYNEQFF.

The chain uses TRBV12-2 and TRBJ2-7; TRBD1 is the table's D call, not checked against the DNA. TRBV12-2 counts as a pseudogene. The CDR3 length is 15 residues. Written as DNA, the CDR3 is TGTGCAAGTCGCTTATCTGCAGGGCACCGCTACGAGCAGTACTTC. It specifies CASRLSAGHRYEQYF.

CDR3 sequence: CASSELREGREQYF. For the CDR3, the DNA is TGTGCCAGCAGTGAGCTTCGGGAGGGCCGCGAGCAGTACTTC. This chain links TRBV6-6 with TRBJ2-7; 8 positions match TRBD2. The CDR3 sequence is 14 residues long. Germline values: CDR1 MNHNY, CDR2 SVGAGI (reference sequence). J was trimmed by 6 bases and V by 5 bases; bases with no gene match: 9.